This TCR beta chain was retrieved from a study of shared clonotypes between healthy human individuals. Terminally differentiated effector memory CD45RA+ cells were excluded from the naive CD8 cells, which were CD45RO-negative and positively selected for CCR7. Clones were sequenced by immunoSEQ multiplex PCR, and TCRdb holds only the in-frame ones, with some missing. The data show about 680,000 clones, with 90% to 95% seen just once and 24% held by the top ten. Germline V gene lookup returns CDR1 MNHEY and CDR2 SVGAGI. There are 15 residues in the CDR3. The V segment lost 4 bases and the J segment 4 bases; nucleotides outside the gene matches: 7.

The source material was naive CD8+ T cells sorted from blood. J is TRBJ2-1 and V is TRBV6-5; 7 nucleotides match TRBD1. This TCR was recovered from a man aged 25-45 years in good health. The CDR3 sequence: CASSSTTGAYNEQFF. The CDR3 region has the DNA TGTGCCAGCAGTTCTACCACAGGGGCTTACAATGAGCAGTTCTTC.